These T cell receptor beta chains were read from a single sample in a study of CD8+CD57+ T cells in acquired aplastic anemia. A single record per CDR3 protein comes from TCRdb applying MiXCR to the reads. Found here are some 240,000 distinct CDR3 sequences, 30% to 40% of them singletons; the top ten hold roughly 1.1%. Material for sequencing was sorted CD4+, CD8+, or CD8+CD57+ T cells (not recorded which) from PBMCs. These receptors all come from a human donor in good health, serving as a control. Each CDR3 is given with its conserved first and last residue. The D gene is left open where the match is weak. Expanded clones get a size class; other rows say once, few or many, or leave the size out.

d_gene | len | j_gene | abundance | v_gene | CDR3nt | CDR3aa
TRBD1 | 16 | TRBJ1-2 | many | TRBV19 | TGTGCCAGTAGTTCCCAACGGACAGGCTTTAACTATGGCTACACCTTC | CASSSQRTGFNYGYTF
. | 12 | TRBJ2-5 | many | TRBV2 | TGTGCCAGCAGGGGGCGAGGAGAGACCCAGTACTTC | CASRGRGETQYF
TRBD1 | 15 | TRBJ1-1 | many | TRBV20-1 | TGCAGTGCTAAGGTGGCAGGGGGCGCGAACACTGAAGCTTTCTTT | CSAKVAGGANTEAFF
. | 14 | TRBJ2-3 | . | TRBV10-3 | TGTGCCGAACCGCCGGTGACAGGAAACAATGAGCAGTATTTT | CAEPPVTGNNEQYF
TRBD1 | 17 | TRBJ1-2 | . | TRBV12-3/TRBV12-4 | TGTGCCAGCAGTTACCCGGGACAGGGACGTCCGGACTATGGCTACACCTTC | CASSYPGQGRPDYGYTF
TRBD1 | 14 | TRBJ2-7 | . | TRBV5-1 | TGTGCCAGCTCACCGGGACAGAGGGCCTACGAGCAGTACTTC | CASSPGQRAYEQYF
. | 15 | TRBJ2-7 | many | TRBV4-2 | TGTGCCAGCAGCCAAGGGGCGGGATTCTCCTACGAGCAGTACTTC | CASSQGAGFSYEQYF
. | 15 | TRBJ1-1 | many | TRBV19 | TGTGCCAGTAGTATGGGGGGACGGGGGAACACTGAAGCTTTCTTT | CASSMGGRGNTEAFF
. | 16 | TRBJ2-7 | . | TRBV10-3 | TGTGCCAGCAGTTACTCGAGGGTGGGGGCGTTCTACGAGCAGTACTTC | CASSYSRVGAFYEQYF
. | 13 | TRBJ1-2 | many | TRBV11-2 | TGTGCCAGCAGCTTCCGTCCAGATTATGGCTACACCTTC | CASSFRPDYGYTF
. | 15 | TRBJ1-6 | many | TRBV5-1 | TGCGCCAGCAGCTTCTCGCCAGGGCCGGATTCACCCCTCCACTTT | CASSFSPGPDSPLHF
TRBD1 | 13 | TRBJ2-7 | many | TRBV20-1 | TGCAGTGCTAGACAGACAGGGCGGAACGAGCAGTACTTC | CSARQTGRNEQYF
TRBD2 | 19 | TRBJ2-7 | many | TRBV11-2 | TGTGCCAGCAGCTTAGGAGCCGGGACTAGCGGGCCGCTCTCCTACGAGCAGTACTTC | CASSLGAGTSGPLSYEQYF
. | 12 | TRBJ1-2 | many | TRBV19 | TGTGCCAGTACCCCGGGAAACTATGGCTACACCTTC | CASTPGNYGYTF
TRBD1 | 13 | TRBJ2-7 | many | TRBV20-1 | TGCAGTGCGCTGGAAGGAGACAGGGCCGAGCAGTACTTC | CSALEGDRAEQYF
TRBD2 | 12 | TRBJ2-1 | few | TRBV10-3 | TGTGCCATCAGTTTAGATGGGGAGGGGCAGTTCTTC | CAISLDGEGQFF
TRBD2 | 17 | TRBJ2-1 | . | TRBV9 | TGTGCCAGCAGCCAGAGTAGCGGGAGGAGCTCCTACAATGAGCAGTTCTTC | CASSQSSGRSSYNEQFF
. | 14 | TRBJ1-1 | . | TRBV5-5 | TGTGCCAGCAGCTTAGCCGGGACACATCCTGAAGCTTTCTTT | CASSLAGTHPEAFF
. | 16 | TRBJ2-2 | many | TRBV7-6 | TGTGCCAGCAGCCTTAGGACAGATGCGTTCGGCGGGGAGCTGTTTTTT | CASSLRTDAFGGELFF
TRBD1 | 12 | TRBJ2-5 | many | TRBV10-3 | TGTGCCACCAGGACAGGGGGAGAGACCCAGTACTTC | CATRTGGETQYF